Sequencing of this T cell receptor beta chain was carried out in a study of control samples from healthy donors and cancer patients. In germline, CDR1 is SGHNT, CDR2 YYREEE (reference sequence). The CDR3 runs 17 residues. J was trimmed by 0 bases and V by 2 bases; bases with no gene match: 3. The assay was immunoSEQ multiplex PCR, and TCRdb's table has in-frame clones only and misses some. The data hold around 100,000 clones, with less than 90% observed a single time. The chain has TRBV5-4 and TRBJ1-6; 9 bases match TRBD1. The sequence was collected from a woman in her forties or fifties in good health. Sequencing was done on a sample of blood. Here the CDR3 DNA reads TGTGCCAGCAGCTTAGGACAGGGGAGCTCCTATAATTCACCCCTCCACTTT. Translating it yields CASSLGQGSSYNSPLHF.